This is a list of T cell receptor beta chains from one sample in a study of OX40 agonist ivuxolimab in advanced cancers. Clones were read by immunoSEQ multiplex PCR, and TCRdb kept only the in-frame ones, dropping some. The sample carries around 15,000 clones, around 86% recorded once. The material was CD4+ or CD8+ T cells sorted from blood, obtained in a trial of the OX40 agonist ivuxolimab. These receptors originate from an adult with an advanced solid tumor such as melanoma, head and neck, liver or kidney cancer. The CDR3 runs from the conserved cysteine through the conserved F or W. D genes are given only for firm matches. Some rows mark clone size as missing; the rest say once, few, many or name a class of expanded clone.

V gene,D gene,J gene,clone size,CDR3 protein,CDR3 DNA
TRBV15,NA,TRBJ1-4,NA,CATSRVRVSEKLFF,TGTGCCACCAGCAGGGTCAGGGTTAGTGAAAAACTGTTTTTT
TRBV9,TRBD2,TRBJ2-1,NA,CASSVGTSGSNEQFF,TGTGCCAGCAGCGTCGGGACTAGCGGGAGTAATGAGCAGTTCTTC
TRBV9,TRBD2,TRBJ2-1,NA,CASSPQGGGRGDEQFF,TGTGCCAGCAGCCCTCAGGGAGGCGGGAGGGGGGATGAGCAGTTCTTC
TRBV19,TRBD2,TRBJ2-7,NA,CASSSTSGPLSYEQYF,TGTGCCAGTAGCTCGACTAGCGGGCCACTCTCCTACGAGCAGTACTTC
TRBV9,NA,TRBJ2-1,NA,CASSPQGGYTTYNEQFF,TGTGCCAGCAGCCCTCAGGGGGGGTACACGACTTACAATGAGCAGTTCTTC
TRBV9,NA,TRBJ1-5,NA,CASSPGPSSNQPQHF,TGTGCCAGCAGCCCAGGACCGAGTAGCAATCAGCCCCAGCATTTT
TRBV29-1,TRBD2,TRBJ2-7,NA,CSVVGLAGGVSYEQYF,TGCAGCGTTGTGGGACTAGCGGGAGGTGTATCCTACGAGCAGTACTTC
TRBV7-2,TRBD2,TRBJ2-1,NA,CASSPDSGRTYNEQFF,TGTGCCAGCAGCCCAGACAGCGGGAGGACCTACAATGAGCAGTTCTTC
TRBV7-2,TRBD2,TRBJ2-7,NA,CASSSSGYSYEQYF,TGTGCCAGCAGCTCTAGCGGATATTCCTACGAGCAGTACTTC
TRBV28,NA,TRBJ1-2,NA,CASKIHAASGYTF,TGTGCCAGCAAGATCCACGCGGCCAGTGGCTACACCTTC
TRBV7-3,TRBD2,TRBJ2-7,NA,CASSLAGGSYEQYF,TGTGCCAGCAGCTTGGCGGGAGGATCCTACGAGCAGTACTTC
TRBV28,TRBD1,TRBJ2-4,NA,CASSPYQGEIKNIQYF,TGTGCCAGCAGTCCCTACCAGGGGGAGATAAAAAACATTCAGTACTTC
TRBV5-5,TRBD2,TRBJ2-4,NA,CASSLSGALAKNIQYF,TGTGCCAGCAGCTTGAGCGGGGCGCTTGCCAAAAACATTCAGTACTTC
TRBV7-9,NA,TRBJ1-5,NA,CASSPGAGLGNQPQHF,TGTGCCAGCAGTCCAGGCGCGGGACTCGGCAATCAGCCCCAGCATTTT
TRBV6-5,NA,TRBJ2-6,NA,CASSHSGANVLTF,TGTGCCAGCAGCCATTCTGGGGCCAACGTCCTGACTTTC
TRBV27,NA,TRBJ2-7,NA,CASSLYQGAQYF,TGTGCCAGCAGTTTATATCAGGGAGCGCAGTACTTC
TRBV6-5,NA,TRBJ2-7,NA,CASRDEDISYEQYF,TGTGCCAGCAGAGACGAGGACATTTCCTACGAGCAGTACTTC
TRBV28,NA,TRBJ2-2,medium-sized,CASGIFEIWTGELFF,TGTGCCAGCGGAATATTCGAGATATGGACCGGGGAGCTGTTTTTT
TRBV18,TRBD1,TRBJ2-3,NA,CASSRVRTGNSTDTQYF,TGTGCCAGCTCACGGGTTCGGACAGGGAATAGCACAGATACGCAGTATTTT
TRBV4-1,NA,TRBJ2-7,few,CASSPSPGTTYEQYF,TGCGCCAGCAGCCCAAGTCCAGGAACCACCTACGAGCAGTACTTC
TRBV6-5,NA,TRBJ2-3,NA,CASSYSTGDTQYF,TGTGCCAGCAGTTACTCGACTGGAGATACGCAGTATTTT
TRBV11-1,NA,TRBJ1-2,NA,CASSLRGPDGYTF,TGTGCCAGCAGCTTACGAGGGCCCGATGGCTACACCTTC
TRBV7-9,NA,TRBJ2-5,NA,CASSLWDHLRETQYF,TGTGCCAGCAGCTTATGGGACCACCTCCGAGAGACCCAGTACTTC
TRBV5-6,NA,TRBJ2-3,NA,CASLSGTDTQYF,TGTGCCAGCTTAAGTGGCACAGATACGCAGTATTTT
TRBV5-1,NA,TRBJ2-1,NA,CASSLWGYNEQFF,TGCGCCAGCAGCTTGTGGGGGTACAATGAGCAGTTCTTC